The clone carrying this T cell receptor (beta chain) was seen a few times. The data stem from a study of blood T cell repertoires in COVID-19. Overall study: Specimens from acute and convalescent COVID-19 originated in the United States, Italy and Spain.

Germline CDR1 reads MNHEY; CDR2 reads SVGAGI. The CDR3 extends over 13 amino acids. Trimming cost V 0 bases and J 7 bases, with 9 bases left between them. Produced via immunoSEQ multiplex PCR; TCRdb's table is partial and in-frame only. The sample contains 200,000 to 250,000 clones, 84% of which appear only once. This clonotype was obtained from a woman in her forties who had recovered from COVID-19. The sequenced sample consisted of PBMCs or T cells enriched from blood (not recorded which). V usage is TRBV6-5 and J usage is TRBJ1-2; D possibly corresponds to TRBD1 (6 bases). CDR3 residues: CASSYSRGSGYTF. The DNA for the CDR3 is TGTGCCAGCAGTTACTCAAGGGGGTCTGGCTACACCTTC.